These 5 T cell receptor beta chains were all obtained from the same sample, sequenced in a study of blood T cell repertoires in COVID-19. Clones were sequenced by immunoSEQ multiplex PCR, and TCRdb holds only the in-frame ones, with some missing. Of approximately 150,000 clones in the sample, roughly 84% were seen once. The sequenced sample was peripheral blood. Receptor source: a man in his 70s with active or convalescent COVID-19.

This clone appeared once. The chain is built from TRBV7-2 and TRBJ1-2; 10 bases agree with TRBD1. Germline values: CDR1 SGHTA, CDR2 FQGNSA. This CDR3 has 15 amino acids. The V and J ends lost 5 bases and 8 bases, in that order; junction bases with no gene match: 11. The CDR3 DNA sequence: TGTGCCAGCAGCGTGCAAGGGACAGGGGTTGACGGCTACACCTTC. Translated, it gives CASSVQGTGVDGYTF.

The chain uses TRBV11-2 and TRBJ2-6; the D gene is possibly TRBD2 (5 bases). Per the germline V gene, CDR1 is SGHAT and CDR2 is FQNNGV. The V and J ends lost 7 bases and 4 bases respectively, with 11 bases between them. The CDR3 is 14 residues long. Here the CDR3 reads CASILATGANVLTF. The CDR3 DNA sequence: TGTGCCAGCATCCTAGCAACCGGGGCCAACGTCCTGACTTTC. Variable domain in full (rest from reference TRBV11-2 and TRBJ2-6): EAGVAQSPRYKIIEKRQSVAFWCNPISGHATLYWYQQILGQGPKLLIQFQNNGVVDDSQLPKDRFSAERLKGVDSTLKIQPAKLEDSAVYLCASILATGANVLTFGAGSRLTVL.

The chain recombines TRBV4-1 with TRBJ1-2; weak D call: TRBD1 (6 bases). V was pared by 8 bases and J by 8 bases, with 27 bases between. Germline CDR1 is MGHRA and CDR2 is YSYEKL. The CDR3 is made up of 16 amino acids. The DNA of the CDR3 is TGCGCCAGCGCACAAGAGGACGAGCAGGGGATATGGGGCTACACCTTC. Protein sequence: CASAQEDEQGIWGYTF.

Notes on this clone: Other DNA sequences in this sample translate to the same CDR3. The chain employs TRBV28 and TRBJ2-1; D is unclear. V lost 6 bases, J lost 1 base, and 4 bases lay in between. The V gene's germline CDR1 is MDHEN and CDR2 SYDVKM. The CDR3 consists of 12 residues. CDR3 sequence: CASSLSYNEQFF. DNA of the CDR3: TGTGCCAGCAGCCTTTCCTACAATGAGCAGTTCTTC.

The rearrangement uses TRBV5-6 and TRBJ1-2; D possibly corresponds to TRBD1 (5 bases). This CDR3 comprises 13 residues. Germline V gene lookup returns CDR1 SGHDT and CDR2 YYEEEE. V shed 6 bases and J shed 8 bases, with 17 bases lying between them. This CDR3 reads CASTLDKLWGYTF. The CDR3 nucleotides read TGTGCCAGCACCCTGGACAAACTGTGGGGCTACACCTTC.